This TCR beta chain originates from a study of cytomegalovirus exposure and HLA in healthy donors. Study overall: The same platform was used for the 110 or so validation repertoires as for the 666 first-cohort repertoires, as reported in a later analysis.

Assay: immunoSEQ multiplex PCR; the TCRdb copy retains only in-frame clones and omits some. The sample consists of roughly 73,000 clones, 85% to 95% of them appearing once. Findings of the study overall: In vitro confirmation showed three CMV-associated chains to be CMV antigen specific. The listing of roughly 160 TCR beta chains classed them as cytomegalovirus-associated.

The study drew the donors from its approximately 130-subject validation cohort, separate from the roughly 700-subject first cohort. This clone turned up a few times. Its target is unknown. Source material: PBMCs. This TCR was recovered from a young man in good health and CMV-seropositive.

The chain's CDR3 is CASSTGNEQYF. The CDR3 DNA follows: TGTGCCAGTAGTACAGGGAACGAGCAGTACTTC. The rearrangement links TRBV2 to TRBJ2-7, with D possibly TRBD1 on 6 matching bases. The germline V and J ends were trimmed by 9 bases and 5 bases, with 11 bases remaining between them. Germline CDR1 is SNHLY and CDR2 is FYNNEI. The CDR3 has 11 residues.